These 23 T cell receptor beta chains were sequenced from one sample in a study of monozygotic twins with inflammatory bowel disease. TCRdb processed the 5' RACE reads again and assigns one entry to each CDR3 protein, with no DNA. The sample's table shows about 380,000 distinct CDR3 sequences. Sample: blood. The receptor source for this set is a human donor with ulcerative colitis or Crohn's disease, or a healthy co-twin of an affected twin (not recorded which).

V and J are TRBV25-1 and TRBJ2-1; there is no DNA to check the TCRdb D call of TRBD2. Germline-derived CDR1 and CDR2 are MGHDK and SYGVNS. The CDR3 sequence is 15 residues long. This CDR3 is CASSDLRLAGGQQFF.

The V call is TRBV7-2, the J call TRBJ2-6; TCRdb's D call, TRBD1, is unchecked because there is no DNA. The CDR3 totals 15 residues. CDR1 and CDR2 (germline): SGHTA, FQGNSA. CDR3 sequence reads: CASSPLGVGANVLTF.

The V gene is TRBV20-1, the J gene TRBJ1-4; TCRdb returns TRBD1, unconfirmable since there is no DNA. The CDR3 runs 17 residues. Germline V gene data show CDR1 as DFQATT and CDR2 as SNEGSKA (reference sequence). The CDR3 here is CSGVRGTGGQTNEKLFF.

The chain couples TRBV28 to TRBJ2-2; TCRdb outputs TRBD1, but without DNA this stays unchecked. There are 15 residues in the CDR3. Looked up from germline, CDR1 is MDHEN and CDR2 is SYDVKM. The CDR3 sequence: CASSLAPANTGELFF.

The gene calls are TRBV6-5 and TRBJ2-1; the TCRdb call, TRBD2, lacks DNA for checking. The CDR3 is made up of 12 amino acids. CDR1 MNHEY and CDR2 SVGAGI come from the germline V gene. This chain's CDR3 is CASRRESGEQFF.

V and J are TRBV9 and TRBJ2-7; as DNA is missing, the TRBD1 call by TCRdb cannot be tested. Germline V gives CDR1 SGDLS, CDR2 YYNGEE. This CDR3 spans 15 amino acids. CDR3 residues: CVSSVDSEGFYEQYF.

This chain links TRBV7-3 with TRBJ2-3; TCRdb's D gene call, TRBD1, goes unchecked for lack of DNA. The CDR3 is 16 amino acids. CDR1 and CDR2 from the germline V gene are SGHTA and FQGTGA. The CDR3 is CASSKDTNDRADTQYF.

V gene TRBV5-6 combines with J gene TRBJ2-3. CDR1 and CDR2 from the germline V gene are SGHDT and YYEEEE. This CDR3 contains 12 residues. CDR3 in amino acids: CASSSGTDTQYF.

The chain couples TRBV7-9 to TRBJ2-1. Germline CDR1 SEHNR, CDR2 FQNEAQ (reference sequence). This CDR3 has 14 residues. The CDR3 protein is CASSPMVGYNEQFF.

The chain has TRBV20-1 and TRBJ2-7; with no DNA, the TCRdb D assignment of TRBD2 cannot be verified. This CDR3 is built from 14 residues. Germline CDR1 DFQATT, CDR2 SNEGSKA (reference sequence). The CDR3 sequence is CSATYGRPAGEQYF.

The CDR3 protein is CASSASGTAGLSGANVLTF. The genes are TRBV9 and TRBJ2-6; the TCRdb call, TRBD1, lacks DNA for checking. Per germline, CDR1 SGDLS and CDR2 YYNGEE. The CDR3 covers 19 residues.

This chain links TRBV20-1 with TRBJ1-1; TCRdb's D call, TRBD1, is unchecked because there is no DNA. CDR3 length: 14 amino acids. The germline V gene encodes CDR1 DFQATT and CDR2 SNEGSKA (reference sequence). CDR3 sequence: CSARARGFNTEAFF.

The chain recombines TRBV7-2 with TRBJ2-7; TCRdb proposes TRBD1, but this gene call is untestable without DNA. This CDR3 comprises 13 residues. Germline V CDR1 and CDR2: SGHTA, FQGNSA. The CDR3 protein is CASKGQGFYEQYF.

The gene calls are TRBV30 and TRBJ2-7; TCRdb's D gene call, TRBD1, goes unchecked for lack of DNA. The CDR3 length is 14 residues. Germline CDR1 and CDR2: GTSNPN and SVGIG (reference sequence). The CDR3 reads CAWSADSYSYEQYF.

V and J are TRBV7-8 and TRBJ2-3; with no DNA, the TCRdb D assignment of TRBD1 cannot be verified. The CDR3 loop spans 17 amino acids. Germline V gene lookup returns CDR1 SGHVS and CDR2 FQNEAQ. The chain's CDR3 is CASSPRTGLSFSDTQYF.

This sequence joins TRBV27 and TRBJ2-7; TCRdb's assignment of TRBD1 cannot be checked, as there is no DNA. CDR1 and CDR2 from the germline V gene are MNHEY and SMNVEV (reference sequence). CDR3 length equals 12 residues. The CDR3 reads CASSTREYEQYF.

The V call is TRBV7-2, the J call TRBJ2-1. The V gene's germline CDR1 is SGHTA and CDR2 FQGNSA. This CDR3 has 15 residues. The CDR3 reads CASSLAKGSFNEQFF.

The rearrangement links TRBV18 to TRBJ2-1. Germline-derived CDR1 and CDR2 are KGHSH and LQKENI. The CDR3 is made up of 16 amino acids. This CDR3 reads CASSPPGGQQYNEQFF.

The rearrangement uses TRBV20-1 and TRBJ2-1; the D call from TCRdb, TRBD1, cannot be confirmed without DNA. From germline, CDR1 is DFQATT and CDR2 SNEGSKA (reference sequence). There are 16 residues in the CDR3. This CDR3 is CSARDQDRDSYNEQFF.

CDR3 sequence reads: CATSARDTDFNQPQHF. The rearrangement links TRBV15 to TRBJ1-5; TCRdb returns TRBD1, unconfirmable since there is no DNA. This CDR3 has 16 amino acids. Germline assignment: CDR1 LNHNV and CDR2 YYDKDF (reference sequence). The entire variable domain, with the rest obtained from reference TRBV15 and TRBJ1-5, is as follows: DAMVIQNPRYQVTQFGKPVTLSCSQTLNHNVMYWYQQKSSQAPKLLFHYYDKDFNNEADTPDNFQSRRPNTSFCFLDIRSPGLGDTAMYLCATSARDTDFNQPQHFGDGTRLSIL.

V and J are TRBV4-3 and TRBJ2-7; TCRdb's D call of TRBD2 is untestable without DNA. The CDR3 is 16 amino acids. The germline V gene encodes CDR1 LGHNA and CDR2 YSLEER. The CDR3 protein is CASSPRSGGFSYEQYF.

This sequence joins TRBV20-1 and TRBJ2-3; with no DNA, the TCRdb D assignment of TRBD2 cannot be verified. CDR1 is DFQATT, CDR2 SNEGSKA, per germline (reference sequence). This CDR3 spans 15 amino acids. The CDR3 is CSASGLTSVTDTQYF.

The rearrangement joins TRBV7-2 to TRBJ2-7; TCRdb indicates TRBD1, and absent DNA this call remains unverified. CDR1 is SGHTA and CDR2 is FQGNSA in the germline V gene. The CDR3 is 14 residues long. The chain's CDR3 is CASSLVREGYEQYF.